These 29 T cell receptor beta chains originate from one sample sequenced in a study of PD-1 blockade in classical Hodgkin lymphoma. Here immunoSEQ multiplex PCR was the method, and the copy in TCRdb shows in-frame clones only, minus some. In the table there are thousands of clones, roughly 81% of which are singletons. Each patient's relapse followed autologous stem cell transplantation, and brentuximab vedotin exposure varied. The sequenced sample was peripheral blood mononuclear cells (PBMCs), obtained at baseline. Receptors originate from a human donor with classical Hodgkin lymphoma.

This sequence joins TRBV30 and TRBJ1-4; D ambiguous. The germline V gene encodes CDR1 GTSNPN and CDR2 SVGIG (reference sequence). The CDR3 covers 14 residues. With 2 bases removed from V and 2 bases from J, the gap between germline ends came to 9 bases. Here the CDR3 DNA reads TGTGCCTGGAGTTTCCTTGGCACTAATGAAAAACTGTTTTTT. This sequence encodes CAWSFLGTNEKLFF.

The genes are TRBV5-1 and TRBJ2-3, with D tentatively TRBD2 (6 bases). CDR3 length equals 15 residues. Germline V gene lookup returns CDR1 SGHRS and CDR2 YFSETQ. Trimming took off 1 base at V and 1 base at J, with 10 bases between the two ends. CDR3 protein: CASSLRGMGTDTQYF. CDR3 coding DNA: TGCGCCAGCAGCTTGCGGGGGATGGGCACAGATACGCAGTATTTT. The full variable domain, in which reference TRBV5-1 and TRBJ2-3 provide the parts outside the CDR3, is KAGVTQTPRYLIKTRGQQVTLSCSPISGHRSVSWYQQTPGQGLQFLFEYFSETQRNKGNFPGRFSGRQFSNSRSEMNVSTLELGDSALYLCASSLRGMGTDTQYFGPGTRLTVL.

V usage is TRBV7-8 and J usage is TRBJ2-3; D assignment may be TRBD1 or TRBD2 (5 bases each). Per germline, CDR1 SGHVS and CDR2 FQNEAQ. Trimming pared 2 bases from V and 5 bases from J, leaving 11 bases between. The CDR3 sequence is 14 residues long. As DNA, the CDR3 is TGTGCCAGCAGCTTACGAGGGACCGAAGATACGCAGTATTTT. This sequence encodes CASSLRGTEDTQYF.

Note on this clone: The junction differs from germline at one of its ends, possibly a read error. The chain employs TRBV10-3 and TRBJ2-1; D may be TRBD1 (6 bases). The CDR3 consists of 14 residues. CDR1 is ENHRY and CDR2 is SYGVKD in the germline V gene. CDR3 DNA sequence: TGTGCCAGCAGTTACTCGGACAGTTACAATGAGCAGTTCTTC. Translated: CASSYSDSYNEQFF.

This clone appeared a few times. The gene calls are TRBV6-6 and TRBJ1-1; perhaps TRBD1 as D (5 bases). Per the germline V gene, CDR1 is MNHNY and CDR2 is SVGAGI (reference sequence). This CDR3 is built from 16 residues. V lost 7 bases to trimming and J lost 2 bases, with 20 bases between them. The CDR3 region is CASTFPEGSHNTEAFF. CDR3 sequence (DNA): TGTGCCAGCACCTTCCCGGAGGGGTCCCACAACACTGAAGCTTTCTTT.

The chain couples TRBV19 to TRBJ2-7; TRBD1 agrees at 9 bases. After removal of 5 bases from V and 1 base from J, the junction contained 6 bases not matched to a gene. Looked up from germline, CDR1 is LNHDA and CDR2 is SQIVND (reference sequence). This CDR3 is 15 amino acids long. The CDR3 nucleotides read TGTGCCAGTAGTGACCGGGACAGGGCTTCCTACGAGCAGTACTTC. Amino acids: CASSDRDRASYEQYF.

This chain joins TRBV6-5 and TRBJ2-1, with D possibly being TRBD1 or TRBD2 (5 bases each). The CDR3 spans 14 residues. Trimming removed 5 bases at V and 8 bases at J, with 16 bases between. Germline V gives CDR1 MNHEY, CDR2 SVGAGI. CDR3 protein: CASSQKRLGDEQFF. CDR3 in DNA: TGTGCCAGCAGTCAGAAGAGACTGGGGGATGAGCAGTTCTTC.

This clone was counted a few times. CDR3 nucleotides: TGTGCCAGCAGACCCCAGGACCGTAACTATGGCTACACCTTC. Protein product: CASRPQDRNYGYTF. V is TRBV27 and J is TRBJ1-2, with D uncertain. The CDR3 totals 14 residues. Per germline, CDR1 MNHEY and CDR2 SMNVEV (reference sequence). Trimming stripped 6 bases from V and 1 base from J, with 12 bases between.

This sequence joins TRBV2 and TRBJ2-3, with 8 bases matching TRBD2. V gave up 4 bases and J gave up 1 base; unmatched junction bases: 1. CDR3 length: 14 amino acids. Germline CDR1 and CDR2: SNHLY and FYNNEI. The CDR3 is CASSVLAGTDTQYF. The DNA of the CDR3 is TGTGCCAGCAGTGTACTAGCGGGCACAGATACGCAGTATTTT.

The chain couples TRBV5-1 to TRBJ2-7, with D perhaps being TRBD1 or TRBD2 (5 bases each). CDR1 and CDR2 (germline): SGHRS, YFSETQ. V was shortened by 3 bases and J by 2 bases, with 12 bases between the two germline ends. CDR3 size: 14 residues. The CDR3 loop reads CASSSTRGPYEQYF. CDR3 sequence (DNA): TGCGCCAGCAGCTCCACCCGGGGACCCTACGAGCAGTACTTC. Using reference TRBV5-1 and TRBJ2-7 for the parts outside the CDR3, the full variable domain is KAGVTQTPRYLIKTRGQQVTLSCSPISGHRSVSWYQQTPGQGLQFLFEYFSETQRNKGNFPGRFSGRQFSNSRSEMNVSTLELGDSALYLCASSSTRGPYEQYFGPGTRLTVT.

The CDR3 nucleotides read TGTGCCAGTAGTATAAGGTCCTCTAGCACAGATACGCAGTATTTT. Encoded protein: CASSIRSSSTDTQYF. The chain carries TRBV19 and TRBJ2-3, with no clear D. This CDR3 has 15 residues. The germline gives CDR1 LNHDA, CDR2 SQIVND (reference sequence). The germline V and J ends were trimmed by 2 bases and 0 bases, with 9 bases remaining between them.

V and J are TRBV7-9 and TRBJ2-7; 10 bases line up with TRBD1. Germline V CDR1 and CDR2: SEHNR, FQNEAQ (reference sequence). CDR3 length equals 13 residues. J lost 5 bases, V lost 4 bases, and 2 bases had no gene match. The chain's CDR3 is CASSSGTGDEQYF. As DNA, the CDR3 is TGTGCCAGCAGCTCCGGGACAGGGGACGAGCAGTACTTC.

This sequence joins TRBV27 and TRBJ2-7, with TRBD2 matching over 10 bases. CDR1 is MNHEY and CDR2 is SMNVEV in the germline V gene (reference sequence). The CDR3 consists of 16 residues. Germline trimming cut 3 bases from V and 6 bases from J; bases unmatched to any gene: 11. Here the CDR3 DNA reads TGTGCCAGCAGTTTTTGTCTAGCGGGAGACAGTTGCGAGCAGTACTTC. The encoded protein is CASSFCLAGDSCEQYF.

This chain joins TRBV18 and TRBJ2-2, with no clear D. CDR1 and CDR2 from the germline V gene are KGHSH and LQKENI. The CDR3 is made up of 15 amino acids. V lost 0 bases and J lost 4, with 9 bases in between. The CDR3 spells CASSPPPKATGELFF. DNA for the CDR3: TGTGCCAGCTCACCACCGCCCAAGGCCACCGGGGAGCTGTTTTTT. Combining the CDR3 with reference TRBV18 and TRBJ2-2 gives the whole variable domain NAGVMQNPRHLVRRRGQEARLRCSPMKGHSHVYWYRQLPEEGLKFMVYLQKENIIDESGMPKERFSAEFPKEGPSILRIQQVVRGDSAAYFCASSPPPKATGELFFGEGSRLTVL.

CDR3 in amino acids: CASSLLVGGADGANVLTF. The CDR3 DNA sequence: TGTGCCAGCAGCTTGCTAGTTGGGGGGGCGGATGGGGCCAACGTCCTGACTTTC. The chain links TRBV5-4 to TRBJ2-6; D is perhaps TRBD2 (7 bases). V dropped 1 base and J dropped 3 bases, with 17 bases sitting between them. The germline CDR1 and CDR2 sequences are SGHNT and YYREEE (reference sequence). The CDR3 extends over 18 amino acids.

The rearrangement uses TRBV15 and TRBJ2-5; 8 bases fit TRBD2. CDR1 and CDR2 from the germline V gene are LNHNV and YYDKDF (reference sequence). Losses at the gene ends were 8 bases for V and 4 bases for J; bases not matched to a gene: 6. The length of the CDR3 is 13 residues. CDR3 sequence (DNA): TGTGCCACCTCCTATCTAGCGGGAGAGACCCAGTACTTC. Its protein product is CATSYLAGETQYF.

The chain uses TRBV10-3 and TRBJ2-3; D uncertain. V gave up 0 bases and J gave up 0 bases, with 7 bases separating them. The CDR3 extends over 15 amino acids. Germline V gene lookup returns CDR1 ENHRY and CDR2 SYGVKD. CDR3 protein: CAISESVFSTDTQYF. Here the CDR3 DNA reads TGTGCCATCAGTGAGTCTGTGTTTAGCACAGATACGCAGTATTTT.

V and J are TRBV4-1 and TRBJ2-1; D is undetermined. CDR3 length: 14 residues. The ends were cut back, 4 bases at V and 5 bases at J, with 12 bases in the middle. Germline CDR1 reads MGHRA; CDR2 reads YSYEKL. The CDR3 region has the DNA TGCGCCAGCAGCCCCGCGACTGTGCACAATGAGCAGTTCTTC. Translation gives CASSPATVHNEQFF.

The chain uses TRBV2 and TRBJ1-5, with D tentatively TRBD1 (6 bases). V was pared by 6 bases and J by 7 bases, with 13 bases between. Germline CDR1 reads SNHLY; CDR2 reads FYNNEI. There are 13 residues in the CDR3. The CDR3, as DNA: TGTGCCAGCAGCGCAGGGGAAGGGCAGCCCCAGCATTTT. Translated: CASSAGEGQPQHF.

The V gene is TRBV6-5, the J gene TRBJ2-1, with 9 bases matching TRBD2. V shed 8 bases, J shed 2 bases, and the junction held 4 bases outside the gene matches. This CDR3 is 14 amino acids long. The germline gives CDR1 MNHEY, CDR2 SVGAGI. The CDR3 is CASGGLATYNEQFF. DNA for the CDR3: TGTGCCAGCGGGGGACTAGCCACCTACAATGAGCAGTTCTTC.

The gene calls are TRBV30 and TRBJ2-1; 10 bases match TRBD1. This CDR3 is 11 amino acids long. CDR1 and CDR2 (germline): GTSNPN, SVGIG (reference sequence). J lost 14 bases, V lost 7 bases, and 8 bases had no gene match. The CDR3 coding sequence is TGTGCCTTCCGTATTGGACAGGGGGAGTTCTTC. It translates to CAFRIGQGEFF.

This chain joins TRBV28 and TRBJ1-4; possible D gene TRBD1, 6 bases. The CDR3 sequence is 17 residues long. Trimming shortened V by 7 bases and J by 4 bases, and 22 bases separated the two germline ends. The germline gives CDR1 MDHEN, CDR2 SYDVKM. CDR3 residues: CASISRGGKSLNEKLFF. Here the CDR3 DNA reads TGTGCCAGCATCTCAAGGGGGGGCAAGAGCCTTAATGAAAAACTGTTTTTT.

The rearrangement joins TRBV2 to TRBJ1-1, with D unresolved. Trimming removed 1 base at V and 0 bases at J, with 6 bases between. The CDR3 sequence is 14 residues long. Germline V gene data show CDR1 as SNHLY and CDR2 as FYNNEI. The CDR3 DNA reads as TGTGCCAGCAGTGAAGGAGATATGAACACTGAAGCTTTCTTT. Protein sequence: CASSEGDMNTEAFF.

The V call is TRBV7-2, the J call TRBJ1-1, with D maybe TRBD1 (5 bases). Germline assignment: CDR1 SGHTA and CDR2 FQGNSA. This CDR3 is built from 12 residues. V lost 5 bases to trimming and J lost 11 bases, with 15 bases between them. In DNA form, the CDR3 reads TGTGCCAGCAGCGGGGACGAAGTCGCGGCTTTCTTT. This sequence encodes CASSGDEVAAFF.

The CDR3 bases are TGTGCCAGCAGTTTCGGACAGAACCAAGAGACCCAGTACTTC. Translated: CASSFGQNQETQYF. The rearrangement links TRBV6-8 to TRBJ2-5; perhaps TRBD1 as D (6 bases). CDR3 size: 14 residues. CDR1 and CDR2 (germline): MNHGY, SAAAGT. The germline V and J ends were trimmed by 4 bases and 0 bases, with 9 bases remaining between them.

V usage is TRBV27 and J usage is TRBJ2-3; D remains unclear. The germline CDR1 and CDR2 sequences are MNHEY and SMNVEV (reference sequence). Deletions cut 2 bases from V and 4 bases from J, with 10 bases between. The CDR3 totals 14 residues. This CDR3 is CASSLSRQSDTQYF. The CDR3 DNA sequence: TGTGCCAGCAGTTTAAGCAGACAATCAGATACGCAGTATTTT.

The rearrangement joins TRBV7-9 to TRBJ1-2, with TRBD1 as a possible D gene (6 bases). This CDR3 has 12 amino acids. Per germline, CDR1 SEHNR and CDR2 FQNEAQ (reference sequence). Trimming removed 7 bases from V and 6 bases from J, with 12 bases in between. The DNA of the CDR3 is TGTGCCAGCACCTCAGGGGACGATGGCTACACCTTC. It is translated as CASTSGDDGYTF.

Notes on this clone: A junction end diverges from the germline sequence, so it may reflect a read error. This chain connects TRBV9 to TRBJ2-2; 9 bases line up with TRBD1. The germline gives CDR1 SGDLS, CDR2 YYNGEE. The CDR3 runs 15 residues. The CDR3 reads CASGEVGQGHRGAVF. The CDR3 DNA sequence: TGTGCCAGCGGGGAGGTGGGACAGGGACACCGGGGAGCTGTTTTT.

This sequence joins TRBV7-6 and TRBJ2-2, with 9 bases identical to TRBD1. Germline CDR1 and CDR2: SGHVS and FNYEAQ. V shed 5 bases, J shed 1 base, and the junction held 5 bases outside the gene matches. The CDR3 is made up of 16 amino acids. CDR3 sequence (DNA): TGTGCCAGCAGCCCAAGACAGGGGGGGAACACCGGGGAGCTGTTTTTT. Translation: CASSPRQGGNTGELFF.